These 18 T cell receptor beta chains came from one sample sequenced in a study of PD-1 blockade in classical Hodgkin lymphoma. There was relapse after autologous stem cell transplantation in every patient, and there was variation in brentuximab vedotin exposure. Assay: immunoSEQ multiplex PCR; the TCRdb copy retains only in-frame clones and omits some. The sample consists of under 20,000 clones, approximately 88% of them appearing once. This specimen was peripheral blood mononuclear cells (PBMCs), taken at baseline. The receptors originated from a human donor with classical Hodgkin lymphoma.

The chain recombines TRBV6-5 with TRBJ1-6; a weak D match, TRBD1 (6 bases). The germline V gene encodes CDR1 MNHEY and CDR2 SVGAGI. V lost 2 bases and J lost 10, with 15 bases in between. The CDR3 extends over 15 amino acids. As DNA, the CDR3 is TGTGCCAGCAGTTACCTAGACAGGAGGGCCTCACCCCTCCACTTT. As protein: CASSYLDRRASPLHF.

The gene calls are TRBV5-8 and TRBJ2-5; possible D gene TRBD2, 6 bases. The DNA matches TRBJ2-7 better at its end, which makes the J call doubtful. Germline assignment: CDR1 SGHTS and CDR2 YDEGEE. The CDR3 is made up of 15 amino acids. The CDR3 loop is CASYPLGGPDGEQYF. Written as DNA, the CDR3 is TGTGCCAGCTATCCCCTGGGGGGTCCTGATGGCGAGCAGTACTTC.

The chain employs TRBV7-3 and TRBJ2-3; TRBD1 or TRBD2 may be the D gene (5 bases each). Looked up from germline, CDR1 is SGHTA and CDR2 is FQGTGA. The CDR3 loop spans 14 amino acids. Trimming took 1 base from V and 5 from J, leaving 10 bases between them. CDR3 in DNA: TGTGCCAGCAGCTTAAGCTCAGGGAGAGATACGCAGTATTTT. It yields the protein CASSLSSGRDTQYF.

The chain links TRBV28 to TRBJ2-7, with 8 bases lining up with TRBD1. V shed 7 bases, J shed 2 bases, and the junction held 10 bases outside the gene matches. The CDR3 sequence is 15 residues long. Per the germline V gene, CDR1 is MDHEN and CDR2 is SYDVKM. CDR3 residues: CASTKDRVGAYEQYF. The CDR3 DNA sequence: TGTGCCAGCACCAAGGACAGGGTCGGGGCCTACGAGCAGTACTTC. Drawing the rest from reference TRBV28 and TRBJ2-7, the complete variable domain is DVKVTQSSRYLVKRTGEKVFLECVQDMDHENMFWYRQDPGLGLRLIYFSYDVKMKEKGDIPEGYSVSREKKERFSLILESASTNQTSMYLCASTKDRVGAYEQYFGPGTRLTVT.

The V gene is TRBV4-3, the J gene TRBJ2-7, with D uncertain. Germline values: CDR1 LGHNA, CDR2 YSLEER. V was cut by 0 bases and J by 3 bases, with 6 bases left in between. This CDR3 comprises 13 residues. CDR3 coding DNA: TGCGCCAGCAGCCAAGATCTATACTACGAGCAGTACTTC. Its protein product is CASSQDLYYEQYF.

The rearrangement uses TRBV7-9 and TRBJ2-7; the D gene could be TRBD1 or TRBD2 (5 bases each). The germline V gene encodes CDR1 SEHNR and CDR2 FQNEAQ (reference sequence). V lost 5 bases and J 4 bases, leaving 24 bases between the germline ends. CDR3 length: 17 residues. The CDR3 spells CASSPSTGAAGGYEQYF. For the CDR3, the DNA is TGTGCCAGCAGCCCCTCGACCGGGGCAGCCGGCGGTTACGAGCAGTACTTC.

The chain carries TRBV11-2 and TRBJ1-4; a weak D match, TRBD1 (5 bases). Trimming took 3 bases from V and 2 from J, leaving 13 bases between them. This CDR3 region has 16 residues. Germline V lookup: CDR1 SGHAT, CDR2 FQNNGV. The CDR3 DNA is TGTGCCAGCAGCTTGGGCAGGGTTTGGACTAATGAAAAACTGTTTTTT. Amino acid sequence: CASSLGRVWTNEKLFF.

The chain has TRBV11-2 and TRBJ1-2, with unresolved D. Germline CDR1 is SGHAT and CDR2 is FQNNGV. Trimming left V 0 bases short and J 0 bases short, with 14 bases between. The CDR3 length is 17 residues. CDR3 in amino acids: CASSLEPTVLANYGYTF. CDR3 DNA sequence: TGTGCCAGCAGCTTAGAGCCCACCGTTCTAGCTAACTATGGCTACACCTTC.

V and J are TRBV11-3 and TRBJ2-3; D is possibly TRBD2 (5 bases). With 4 bases removed from V and 1 base from J, the gap between germline ends came to 12 bases. The germline CDR1 and CDR2 sequences are SGHNT and YENEEA. The CDR3 is made up of 15 amino acids. CDR3 DNA sequence: TGTGCCAGCAGCTCATCCCAGAGGGGCACAGATACGCAGTATTTT. This gives the protein CASSSSQRGTDTQYF.

Remarks on this clone: Other DNA sequences of this sample code for an identical CDR3. This chain links TRBV7-9 with TRBJ1-4; the D gene is possibly TRBD1 (6 bases). This CDR3 contains 19 residues. The V and J ends lost 1 base and 0 bases respectively, with 18 bases between them. CDR1 and CDR2 (germline): SEHNR, FQNEAQ (reference sequence). The CDR3 protein is CASSLGRQVTTATNEKLFF. The CDR3 bases are TGTGCCAGCAGCTTAGGGCGACAGGTGACAACTGCAACTAATGAAAAACTGTTTTTT.

The chain carries TRBV7-2 and TRBJ2-3; D call uncertain. This CDR3 comprises 12 residues. Trimming took off 1 base at V and 4 bases at J, with 3 bases between the two ends. In germline, CDR1 is SGHTA, CDR2 FQGNSA. CDR3 in DNA: TGTGCCAGCAGCTTAGGAGCAGATACGCAGTATTTT. Encoded protein: CASSLGADTQYF.

The chain has TRBV27 and TRBJ2-3; no definite D call. CDR1 and CDR2 from the germline V gene are MNHEY and SMNVEV (reference sequence). V dropped 4 bases and J dropped 3 bases, with 11 bases sitting between them. The CDR3 is 14 amino acids. CDR3 amino acids: CASSWRGWTDTQYF. In DNA form, the CDR3 reads TGTGCCAGCAGTTGGCGCGGTTGGACAGATACGCAGTATTTT.

This clone was seen only a few times. The chain recombines TRBV6-1 with TRBJ1-6; D is unresolved. Trimming removed 7 bases at V and 0 bases at J, with 7 bases between. The CDR3 contains 14 residues. Germline CDR1 MNHNS, CDR2 SASEGT. The CDR3 coding sequence is TGTGCCAGCACGAGGGACTCCTATAATTCACCCCTCCACTTT. This translates into CASTRDSYNSPLHF.

The V call is TRBV10-3, the J call TRBJ1-2, with TRBD1 identical over 8 bases. CDR3 length: 15 residues. From germline, CDR1 is ENHRY and CDR2 SYGVKD. The V and J ends lost 6 bases and 1 base, in that order; junction bases with no gene match: 7. DNA of the CDR3: TGTGCCATCAGCCAAGACAGGGGAGGTAACTATGGCTACACCTTC. Translation: CAISQDRGGNYGYTF.

V gene TRBV10-3 combines with J gene TRBJ2-3; no reliable D call. The V end lost 2 bases, the J end lost 6 bases, and 6 bases lay between the germline ends. The length of the CDR3 is 12 residues. Germline V CDR1 and CDR2: ENHRY, SYGVKD. The DNA for the CDR3 is TGTGCCATCAGTGAGACCGGCGATACGCAGTATTTT. This codes for CAISETGDTQYF.

CDR3 loop: CASSPSGRGNTEAFF. The CDR3 nucleotides are TGTGCCAGCAGCCCCTCGGGGCGAGGAAACACTGAAGCTTTCTTT. The chain couples TRBV5-6 to TRBJ1-1; possibly TRBD1 for D (5 bases). This CDR3 comprises 15 residues. With 4 bases removed from V and 2 bases from J, the gap between germline ends came to 15 bases. Looked up from germline, CDR1 is SGHDT and CDR2 is YYEEEE.

The rearrangement links TRBV4-3 to TRBJ2-7; D unresolved. Germline lookup yields CDR1 LGHNA and CDR2 YSLEER. V lost 1 base and J lost 2, with 12 bases in between. The CDR3 is 15 amino acids. The CDR3 bases are TGCGCCAGCAGCCAAGTGGGGATACCGACCTACGAGCAGTACTTC. The encoded protein is CASSQVGIPTYEQYF.

V and J are TRBV7-8 and TRBJ2-1; 8 nucleotides line up with TRBD2. V shed 5 bases, J shed 4 bases, and the junction held 7 bases outside the gene matches. Germline V gene data show CDR1 as SGHVS and CDR2 as FQNEAQ. The CDR3 spans 15 residues. DNA of the CDR3: TGTGCCAGCAGCCCACGGGGGGGCCTTTACAATGAGCAGTTCTTC. Encoded protein: CASSPRGGLYNEQFF.